This TCR beta chain was found in a study of blood T cell repertoires in COVID-19. The wider study: Sites across the United States, Italy and Spain contributed samples from acute and convalescent COVID-19. The analysed material was cDNA or gDNA that came from T cells, B-cell-depleted T cells, or PBMCs.

Germline lookup yields CDR1 SGHRS and CDR2 YFSETQ. This CDR3 is 16 amino acids long. The junction had 7 bases not matched to a gene; V was cut back by 4 bases and J by 4 bases. Per the original methods: Cell counts per sample came from amplifying reference gene primers. Generated by immunoSEQ multiplex PCR, the TCRdb table keeps only in-frame clones and is missing some. Clone size and V and J calls were adopted from that table, with D and trimming inferred from the DNA. Of approximately 490,000 clones listed, around 85% were seen once; the top ten hold 7% to 10%. This clone was detected only once. The sequence was obtained from a woman aged 55 to 70 who had recovered from COVID-19. The V call is TRBV5-1, the J call TRBJ2-2; 10 bases line up with TRBD1. The sample consisted of PBMCs or T cells enriched from blood (not recorded which). The CDR3 here is CASSPGTGAITGELFF. CDR3 DNA sequence: TGCGCCAGCAGCCCCGGGACAGGGGCGATCACCGGGGAGCTGTTTTTT.